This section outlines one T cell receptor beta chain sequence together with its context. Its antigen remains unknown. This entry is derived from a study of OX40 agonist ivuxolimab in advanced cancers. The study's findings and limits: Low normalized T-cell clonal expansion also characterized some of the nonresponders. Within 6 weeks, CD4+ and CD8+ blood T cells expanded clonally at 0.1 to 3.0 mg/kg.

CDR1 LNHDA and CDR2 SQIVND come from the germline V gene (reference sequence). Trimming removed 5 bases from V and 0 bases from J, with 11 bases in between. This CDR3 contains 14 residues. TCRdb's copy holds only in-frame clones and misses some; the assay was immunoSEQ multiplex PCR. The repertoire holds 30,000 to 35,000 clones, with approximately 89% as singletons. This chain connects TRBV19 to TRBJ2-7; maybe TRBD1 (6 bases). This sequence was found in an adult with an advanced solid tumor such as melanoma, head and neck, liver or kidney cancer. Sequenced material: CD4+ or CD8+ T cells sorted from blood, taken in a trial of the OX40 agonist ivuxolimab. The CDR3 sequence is CASSFRDISYEQYF. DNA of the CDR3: TGTGCCAGTAGTTTCCGGGACATCTCCTACGAGCAGTACTTC.